This T cell receptor beta chain is drawn from a study of cytomegalovirus exposure and HLA in healthy donors. Study conclusions and caveats: Cytomegalovirus-associated status was assigned to about 150 TCR beta chains.

This CDR3 comprises 16 residues. Per germline, CDR1 SGHRS and CDR2 YFSETQ. Trimming at V came to 2 bases and at J to 2 bases, leaving 2 bases not matched to a gene. Assay used: immunoSEQ multiplex PCR; TCRdb lists only in-frame clones, some missing. This sample has about 56,000 clones; 89% occur once, and the top ten carry more than 14%. In regard to this clone: Its cognate antigen is unknown.

The TCR was taken from a young woman in good health and CMV-seronegative. Sequenced: PBMCs. The gene calls are TRBV5-1 and TRBJ2-5, with TRBD2 identical over 14 bases. The CDR3 sequence: CASSFGTSGSQETQYF. The CDR3 DNA reads as TGCGCCAGCAGCTTCGGGACTAGCGGGAGTCAAGAGACCCAGTACTTC.